The 4 T cell receptor beta chains in this list originate from one sample, sequenced in a study of blood T cell repertoires in COVID-19. This table comes from immunoSEQ multiplex PCR, and its TCRdb copy is limited to in-frame clones, with some not included. The sample shows approximately 300,000 clones, about 90% of them seen only once. The sample comprised peripheral blood. Receptors originate from a young man who had recovered from COVID-19.

The gene calls are TRBV27 and TRBJ1-1; D is unresolved. Germline V lookup: CDR1 MNHEY, CDR2 SMNVEV (reference sequence). This CDR3 is 13 amino acids long. The V and J ends lost 3 bases and 4 bases respectively, with 9 bases between them. CDR3 sequence (DNA): TGTGCCAGCAGTTTCTTACAGTTCACTGAAGCTTTCTTT. Protein product: CASSFLQFTEAFF.

The gene calls are TRBV9 and TRBJ2-3, with TRBD2 as a possible D gene (6 bases). Trimming stripped 0 bases from V and 6 bases from J, with 14 bases between. The CDR3 contains 15 residues. Germline loops: CDR1 SGDLS, CDR2 YYNGEE. DNA for the CDR3: TGTGCCAGCAGCGTAGCTGGAGGGGATGCGGATACGCAGTATTTT. This codes for CASSVAGGDADTQYF.

This clone was recorded once. The chain carries TRBV14 and TRBJ1-5; 9 bases align to TRBD1. The CDR3 extends over 16 amino acids. The V gene end was trimmed by 2 bases and the J gene end by 5 bases; junction bases not matched to a gene: 7. In germline, CDR1 is SGHDN, CDR2 FVKESK. The CDR3 reads CASSQFGQGRHQPQHF. Here the CDR3 DNA reads TGTGCCAGCAGCCAATTTGGACAGGGGCGCCATCAGCCCCAGCATTTT.

J is TRBJ2-3 and V is TRBV2; 13 bases line up with TRBD2. CDR3 length: 15 amino acids. CDR1 and CDR2 from the germline V gene are SNHLY and FYNNEI. V gave up 7 bases and J gave up 5 bases; unmatched junction bases: 6. The CDR3 is CASTRTSGSGDTQYF. CDR3 DNA sequence: TGTGCCAGCACCAGGACTAGCGGGAGTGGAGATACGCAGTATTTT. Full variable domain (rest looked up from reference TRBV2 and TRBJ2-3): EPEVTQTPSHQVTQMGQEVILRCVPISNHLYFYWYRQILGQKVEFLVSFYNNEISEKSEIFDDQFSVERPDGSNFTLKIRSTKLEDSAMYFCASTRTSGSGDTQYFGPGTRLTVL.